This T cell receptor (beta chain) was retrieved from a study of T cells in Graves' hyperthyroidism and ophthalmopathy. Overall study results and limits: In the blood, most expanded thyroid clonotypes above 0.001 appeared as well.

There are many counts of this clonotype. The antigen is not known. There are 17 residues in the CDR3. With 2 bases clipped from V and 2 bases from J, the junction kept 7 bases outside the gene matches. RNA transcripts served as the template for amplifying TCR beta CDR3 regions. The primer set for the first-round RT-PCR of the TCR CDR3 was HTBI. TCRdb passed the multiplex PCR reads through MiXCR, listing each CDR3 protein once. The top ten clones hold roughly 6.5% of a sample with 600,000 to 700,000 distinct CDR3 sequences, 40% to 55% of them seen once. Thyroid ultrasound, orbital computed tomography, clinical symptoms, and serum thyroxine and TRAb underpinned diagnoses.

The origin of this receptor is an adult man with Graves' disease, either hyperthyroidism or ophthalmopathy (not recorded which). The sequenced sample consisted of peripheral blood or thyroid tissue (not recorded which). This chain connects TRBV12-3 or TRBV12-4 to TRBJ1-5, with 9 bases fitting TRBD1. In nucleotides, the CDR3 is TGTGCCAGCAGTTTACAACAGGGGGCAGAAGGCAATCAGCCCCAGCATTTT. This encodes CASSLQQGAEGNQPQHF.